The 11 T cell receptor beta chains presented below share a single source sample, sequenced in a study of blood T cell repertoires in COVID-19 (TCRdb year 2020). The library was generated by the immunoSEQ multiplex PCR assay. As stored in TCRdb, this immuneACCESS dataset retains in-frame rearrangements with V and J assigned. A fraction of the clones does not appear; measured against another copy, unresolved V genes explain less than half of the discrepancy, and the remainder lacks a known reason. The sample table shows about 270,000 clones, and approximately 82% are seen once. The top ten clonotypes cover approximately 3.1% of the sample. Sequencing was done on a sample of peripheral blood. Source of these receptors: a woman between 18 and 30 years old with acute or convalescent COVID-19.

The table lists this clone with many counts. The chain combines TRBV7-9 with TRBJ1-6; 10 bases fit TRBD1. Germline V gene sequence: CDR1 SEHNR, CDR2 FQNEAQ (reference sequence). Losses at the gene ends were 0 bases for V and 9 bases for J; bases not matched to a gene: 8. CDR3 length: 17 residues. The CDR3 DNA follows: TGTGCCAGCAGCTTAGCGAGGGGACAGGGGAGGTCTTCACCCCTCCACTTT. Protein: CASSLARGQGRSSPLHF.

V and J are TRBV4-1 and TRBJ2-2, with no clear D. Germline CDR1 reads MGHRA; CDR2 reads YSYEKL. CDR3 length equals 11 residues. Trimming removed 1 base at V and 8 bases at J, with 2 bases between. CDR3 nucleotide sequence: TGCGCCAGCAGCCAAGCAGGGGAGCTGTTTTTT. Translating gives CASSQAGELFF.

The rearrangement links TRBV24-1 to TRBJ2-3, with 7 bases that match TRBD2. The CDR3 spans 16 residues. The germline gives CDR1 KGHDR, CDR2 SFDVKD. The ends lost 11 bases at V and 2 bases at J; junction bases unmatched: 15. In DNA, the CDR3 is TGTGCCAAAGACGCGCTGGGGACTACCCTCACAGATACGCAGTATTTT. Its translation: CAKDALGTTLTDTQYF.

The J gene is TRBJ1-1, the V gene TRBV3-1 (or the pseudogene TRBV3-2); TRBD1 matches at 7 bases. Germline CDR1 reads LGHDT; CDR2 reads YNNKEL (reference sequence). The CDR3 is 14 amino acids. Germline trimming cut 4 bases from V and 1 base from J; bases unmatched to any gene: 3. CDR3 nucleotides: TGTGCCAGCAGCCGACAGGGACGGAACACTGAAGCTTTCTTT. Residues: CASSRQGRNTEAFF.

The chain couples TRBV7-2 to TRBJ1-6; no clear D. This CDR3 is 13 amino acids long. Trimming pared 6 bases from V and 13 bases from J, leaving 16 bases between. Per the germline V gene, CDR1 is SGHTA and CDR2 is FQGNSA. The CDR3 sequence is CASSAPVPIPLHF. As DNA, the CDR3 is TGTGCCAGCAGTGCCCCGGTCCCGATCCCCCTCCACTTT.

CDR3 protein: CASSDTTALGGKDTQYF. CDR3 bases: TGTGCCAGCAGCGATACGACTGCGTTAGGGGGCAAAGATACGCAGTATTTT. The V call is TRBV2, the J call TRBJ2-3; TRBD1 matches 7 bases. The CDR3 is 17 residues long. The junction had 17 bases not matched to a gene; V was cut back by 6 bases and J by 5 bases. Per the germline V gene, CDR1 is SNHLY and CDR2 is FYNNEI. Combining the CDR3 with reference TRBV2 and TRBJ2-3 gives the whole variable domain EPEVTQTPSHQVTQMGQEVILRCVPISNHLYFYWYRQILGQKVEFLVSFYNNEISEKSEIFDDQFSVERPDGSNFTLKIRSTKLEDSAMYFCASSDTTALGGKDTQYFGPGTRLTVL.

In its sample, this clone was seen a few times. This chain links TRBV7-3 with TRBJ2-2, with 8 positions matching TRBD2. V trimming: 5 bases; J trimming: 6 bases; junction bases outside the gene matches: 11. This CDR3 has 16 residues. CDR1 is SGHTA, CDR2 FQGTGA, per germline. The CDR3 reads CASSPRWTSSPGELFF. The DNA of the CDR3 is TGTGCCAGCAGCCCTAGATGGACTAGCTCTCCCGGGGAGCTGTTTTTT.

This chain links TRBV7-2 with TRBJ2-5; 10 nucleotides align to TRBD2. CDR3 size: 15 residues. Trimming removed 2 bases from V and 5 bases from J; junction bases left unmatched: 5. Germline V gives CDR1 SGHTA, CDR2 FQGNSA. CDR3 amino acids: CASSLSSGRRETQYF. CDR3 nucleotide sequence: TGTGCCAGCAGCTTAAGTAGCGGGAGGAGGGAGACCCAGTACTTC.

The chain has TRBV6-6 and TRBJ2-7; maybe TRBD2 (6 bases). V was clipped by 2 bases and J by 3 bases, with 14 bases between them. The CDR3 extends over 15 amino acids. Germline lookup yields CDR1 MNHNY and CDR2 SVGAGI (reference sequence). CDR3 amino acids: CASSYKGGEFYEQYF. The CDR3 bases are TGTGCCAGCAGTTACAAGGGCGGGGAGTTCTACGAGCAGTACTTC.

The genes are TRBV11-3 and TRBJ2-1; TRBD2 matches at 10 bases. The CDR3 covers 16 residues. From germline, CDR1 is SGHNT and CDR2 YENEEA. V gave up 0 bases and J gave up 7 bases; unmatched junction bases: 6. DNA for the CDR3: TGTGCCAGCAGCTTAGATGGGTCTAGCGGGAGTAATGAGCAGTTCTTC. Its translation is CASSLDGSSGSNEQFF. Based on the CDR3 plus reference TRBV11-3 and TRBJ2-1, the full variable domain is EAGVVQSPRYKIIEKKQPVAFWCNPISGHNTLYWYLQNLGQGPELLIRYENEEAVDDSQLPKDRFSAERLKGVDSTLKIQPAELGDSAVYLCASSLDGSSGSNEQFFGPGTRLTVL.

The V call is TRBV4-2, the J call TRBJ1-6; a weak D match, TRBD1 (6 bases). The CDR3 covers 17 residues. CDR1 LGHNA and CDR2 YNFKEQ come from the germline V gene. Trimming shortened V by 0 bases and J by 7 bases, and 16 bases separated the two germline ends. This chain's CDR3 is CASSQDRAGDLNSPLHF. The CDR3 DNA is TGTGCCAGCAGCCAAGATAGGGCAGGGGATTTAAATTCACCCCTCCACTTT.